The next 31 T cell receptor beta chains were all read from a single sample in a study of blood T cell repertoires in COVID-19. Sequencing was performed with immunoSEQ multiplex PCR; in TCRdb, only in-frame clones are kept and a portion is missing. The sample has about 260,000 clones; approximately 89% are singletons. Specimen: peripheral blood. The receptors were gathered from a woman in her fifties or sixties with acute or convalescent COVID-19.

The V gene is TRBV4-1, the J gene TRBJ2-7; 7 nucleotides align to TRBD2. CDR1 is MGHRA, CDR2 YSYEKL, per germline. Trimming at V came to 1 base and at J to 7 bases, leaving 10 bases not matched to a gene. This CDR3 region has 15 residues. The CDR3 reads CASSQGGGRRREQYF. The CDR3 DNA sequence: TGCGCCAGCAGCCAAGGGGGCGGGAGACGACGGGAGCAGTACTTC.

This sequence joins TRBV3-1 (or the pseudogene TRBV3-2) and TRBJ1-1; no clear D gene. The germline gives CDR1 LGHDT, CDR2 YNNKEL (reference sequence). This CDR3 contains 14 residues. V gave up 1 base and J gave up 6 bases, with 12 bases separating them. The CDR3 DNA sequence: TGTGCCAGCAGCCAAGGCACCGGGATCCCTGAAGCTTTCTTT. Amino acid sequence: CASSQGTGIPEAFF.

The chain combines TRBV3-1 (or the pseudogene TRBV3-2) with TRBJ1-1, with no clear D. The germline CDR1 and CDR2 sequences are LGHDT and YNNKEL (reference sequence). The length of the CDR3 is 12 residues. Trimming took off 0 bases at V and 9 bases at J, with 8 bases between the two ends. The CDR3 region has the DNA TGTGCCAGCAGCCAAGATCGGGTACAAGCTTTCTTT. Protein sequence: CASSQDRVQAFF.

The V gene is TRBV25-1, the J gene TRBJ2-5, with TRBD2 identical over 10 bases. The CDR3 length is 18 residues. V shed 2 bases and J 3 bases; nucleotides not matched to a gene: 12. Looked up from germline, CDR1 is MGHDK and CDR2 is SYGVNS. The CDR3 spells CASSEPPGAGGREETQYF. The DNA for the CDR3 is TGTGCCAGCAGTGAACCGCCGGGAGCGGGAGGGAGGGAAGAGACCCAGTACTTC.

This clone came up many times. The chain employs TRBV2 and TRBJ2-2; TRBD1 matches 7 bases. CDR3 length: 15 amino acids. Per germline, CDR1 SNHLY and CDR2 FYNNEI. With 7 bases clipped from V and 0 bases from J, the junction kept 5 bases outside the gene matches. In DNA, the CDR3 is TGTGCCAGCAAAAGGGACAGCTCGAACACCGGGGAGCTGTTTTTT. Translating it yields CASKRDSSNTGELFF.

V gene TRBV28 combines with J gene TRBJ2-2, with 14 bases lining up with TRBD2. The CDR3 covers 19 residues. V shed 4 bases, J shed 1 base, and the junction held 8 bases outside the gene matches. Germline CDR1 and CDR2: MDHEN and SYDVKM. The CDR3 here is CASSYGLAGGEGNTGELFF. The CDR3 DNA is TGTGCCAGCAGTTATGGACTAGCGGGAGGTGAGGGGAACACCGGGGAGCTGTTTTTT.

V and J are TRBV3-1 (or the pseudogene TRBV3-2) and TRBJ2-7; 13 bases match TRBD2. The CDR3 has 19 residues. Germline CDR1 and CDR2: LGHDT and YNNKEL (reference sequence). J gave up 1 base and V 4 bases, and 13 bases lay outside the gene matches. The CDR3 DNA follows: TGTGCCAGCAGCCCCGGACTAGCGGGAGATCAATGGTGGTCCTACGAGCAGTACTTC. It is translated as CASSPGLAGDQWWSYEQYF.

The chain is built from TRBV10-1 and TRBJ2-1; 14 bases fit TRBD2. Germline V gene data show CDR1 as WNHNN and CDR2 as SYGVQD (reference sequence). V was pared by 6 bases and J by 6 bases, with 10 bases of the junction left unmatched. This CDR3 is 17 amino acids long. CDR3: CASRRDTGLAGGNEQFF. The CDR3 nucleotides are TGCGCCAGCAGACGCGATACCGGACTAGCGGGAGGCAATGAGCAGTTCTTC.

This chain uses TRBV5-1 with TRBJ2-1; 9 positions agree with TRBD1. With 2 bases clipped from V and 7 bases from J, the junction kept 1 base outside the gene matches. Per the germline V gene, CDR1 is SGHRS and CDR2 is YFSETQ. This CDR3 is built from 13 residues. Here the CDR3 reads CASSLQGANEQFF. CDR3 coding DNA: TGCGCCAGCAGCTTACAGGGGGCAAATGAGCAGTTCTTC.

Notes on this clone: Other DNA sequences in the same sample also yield this CDR3. The rearrangement uses TRBV7-2 and TRBJ2-7, with 9 bases that match TRBD1. In germline, CDR1 is SGHTA, CDR2 FQGNSA. V lost 1 base, J lost 2 bases, and 3 bases stayed unmatched. The CDR3 has 15 residues. The CDR3 coding sequence is TGTGCCAGCAGCTTAGGTGGGACAGGGCCCTACGAGCAGTACTTC. Translated, it gives CASSLGGTGPYEQYF. The variable domain in full, completed from reference TRBV7-2 and TRBJ2-7, reads GAGVSQSPSNKVTEKGKDVELRCDPISGHTALYWYRQSLGQGLEFLIYFQGNSAPDKSGLPSDRFSAERTGGSVSTLTIQRTQQEDSAVYLCASSLGGTGPYEQYFGPGTRLTVT.

V and J are TRBV13 and TRBJ2-1; TRBD2 agrees at 7 bases. Germline CDR1 PRHDT, CDR2 FYEKMQ (reference sequence). The ends lost 6 bases at V and 9 bases at J; junction bases unmatched: 17. CDR3 length: 16 residues. Written as DNA, the CDR3 is TGTGCCAGCAGGGAACTTGGGGGGAGGGCTCTTGGTGAGCAGTTCTTC. Translation gives CASRELGGRALGEQFF.

CDR3 region: CASSLTGNQPQHF. Here the CDR3 DNA reads TGTGCCAGCAGCCTAACAGGGAATCAGCCCCAGCATTTT. V and J are TRBV11-2 and TRBJ1-5; D is perhaps TRBD1 (6 bases). The CDR3 consists of 13 residues. Between the trimmed V and J ends, which lost 5 bases and 4 bases, there was a span of 9 bases. Germline-derived CDR1 and CDR2 are SGHAT and FQNNGV. The full variable domain, with the rest looked up from reference TRBV11-2 and TRBJ1-5, is EAGVAQSPRYKIIEKRQSVAFWCNPISGHATLYWYQQILGQGPKLLIQFQNNGVVDDSQLPKDRFSAERLKGVDSTLKIQPAKLEDSAVYLCASSLTGNQPQHFGDGTRLSIL.

This clone was detected only once. The chain joins TRBV29-1 to TRBJ2-3; D is possibly TRBD1 (6 bases). Germline V gene sequence: CDR1 SQVTM, CDR2 ANQGSEA. Deletions cut 6 bases from V and 1 base from J, with 11 bases between. CDR3 length: 13 residues. In nucleotides, the CDR3 is TGCAGCGTCAACAGGGTGGGCACAGATACGCAGTATTTT. Amino acids: CSVNRVGTDTQYF.

This rearrangement joins TRBV14 to TRBJ1-1; D is unresolved. The germline CDR1 and CDR2 sequences are SGHDN and FVKESK. V was pared by 2 bases and J by 1 base, with 8 bases between. The CDR3 is 14 amino acids. The CDR3 bases are TGTGCCAGCAGCCAATCCTCAGGGAACACTGAAGCTTTCTTT. This codes for CASSQSSGNTEAFF.

The V call is TRBV28, the J call TRBJ1-1; D gene uncertain. Trimming pared 2 bases from V and 0 bases from J, leaving 4 bases between. Germline values: CDR1 MDHEN, CDR2 SYDVKM. The CDR3 has 13 residues. DNA of the CDR3: TGTGCCAGCAGTTTAACAGTGAACACTGAAGCTTTCTTT. Protein sequence: CASSLTVNTEAFF. The full variable domain, with the rest looked up from reference TRBV28 and TRBJ1-1, is DVKVTQSSRYLVKRTGEKVFLECVQDMDHENMFWYRQDPGLGLRLIYFSYDVKMKEKGDIPEGYSVSREKKERFSLILESASTNQTSMYLCASSLTVNTEAFFGQGTRLTVV.

This sequence joins TRBV6-5 and TRBJ1-6; 7 nucleotides agree with TRBD1. CDR3 length: 14 amino acids. Germline CDR1 MNHEY, CDR2 SVGAGI. The V segment lost 9 bases and the J segment 10 bases; nucleotides outside the gene matches: 12. The chain's CDR3 is CASRDRLLMSPLHF. The CDR3 bases are TGTGCCAGTAGGGACAGACTCTTGATGTCACCCCTCCACTTT.

The chain employs TRBV6-5 and TRBJ1-1, with 10 bases matching TRBD1. There are 16 residues in the CDR3. The V segment lost 6 bases and the J segment 6 bases; nucleotides outside the gene matches: 13. CDR1 MNHEY and CDR2 SVGAGI come from the germline V gene. The CDR3 sequence is CASSYLPGQGLPEAFF. CDR3 DNA sequence: TGTGCCAGCAGCTACCTCCCGGGACAGGGGCTGCCTGAAGCTTTCTTT.

The chain combines TRBV7-3 with TRBJ1-1; D is undetermined. CDR3 size: 15 residues. CDR1 and CDR2 from the germline V gene are SGHTA and FQGTGA. V was cut by 2 bases and J by 0 bases, with 10 bases left in between. This CDR3 is CASSLLQIMNTEAFF. The CDR3, as DNA: TGTGCCAGCAGCTTACTACAGATAATGAACACTGAAGCTTTCTTT.

This clone was recorded many times. V and J are TRBV5-1 and TRBJ1-4, with 9 nucleotides matching TRBD1. Germline-derived CDR1 and CDR2 are SGHRS and YFSETQ. Trimming at V came to 5 bases and at J to 7 bases, leaving 6 bases not matched to a gene. The CDR3 loop spans 14 amino acids. Here the CDR3 DNA reads TGCGCCAGCAGTCCCGACAGGGGGAGTGAAAAACTGTTTTTT. As protein: CASSPDRGSEKLFF.

V is TRBV27 and J is TRBJ2-7; D is unresolved. V was shortened by 5 bases and J by 4 bases, with 12 bases between the two germline ends. The CDR3 sequence is 13 residues long. CDR1 is MNHEY, CDR2 SMNVEV, per germline (reference sequence). The CDR3 DNA sequence: TGTGCCAGCAGTCCAGATCAGGTTTACGAGCAGTACTTC. It is translated as CASSPDQVYEQYF.

V is TRBV5-1 and J is TRBJ2-1; D remains ambiguous. Germline CDR1 and CDR2: SGHRS and YFSETQ. The CDR3 is 14 residues long. V was trimmed by 10 bases and J by 1 base, leaving 15 bases between them. CDR3 loop: CALRRSASYNEQFF. The DNA for the CDR3 is TGCGCCCTCCGCCGGTCCGCGTCCTACAATGAGCAGTTCTTC.

This chain links TRBV5-1 with TRBJ2-3; 12 bases agree with TRBD1. The CDR3 is 15 amino acids. Per germline, CDR1 SGHRS and CDR2 YFSETQ. Losses at the gene ends were 5 bases for V and 6 bases for J; bases not matched to a gene: 7. This chain's CDR3 is CASRIGGQGADTQYF. The CDR3 nucleotides read TGCGCCAGCAGGATCGGGGGACAGGGGGCGGATACGCAGTATTTT.

This sequence joins TRBV5-1 and TRBJ1-3; possible D gene TRBD1, 5 bases. This CDR3 contains 16 residues. Looked up from germline, CDR1 is SGHRS and CDR2 is YFSETQ. The germline V and J ends were trimmed by 5 bases and 4 bases, with 19 bases remaining between them. CDR3 DNA sequence: TGCGCCAGCAGTCGGCGGGACGGGGCGCGGGGAAACACCATATATTTT. Translation: CASSRRDGARGNTIYF.

J is TRBJ2-6 and V is TRBV28; a weak D match, TRBD1 (6 bases). Trimming shortened V by 7 bases and J by 0 bases, and 16 bases separated the two germline ends. Germline values: CDR1 MDHEN, CDR2 SYDVKM. This CDR3 has 17 amino acids. The CDR3, as DNA: TGTGCCAGCACCCGTTCAGGGGCCCCCTCTGGGGCCAACGTCCTGACTTTC. The encoded protein is CASTRSGAPSGANVLTF.

The chain uses TRBV19 and TRBJ1-1; D is unclear. The CDR3 contains 13 residues. With 5 bases removed from V and 4 bases from J, the gap between germline ends came to 11 bases. Germline V gives CDR1 LNHDA, CDR2 SQIVND (reference sequence). The CDR3 DNA follows: TGTGCCAGTAGTCTCGGCCGAGGCACTGAAGCTTTCTTT. This codes for CASSLGRGTEAFF.

The chain combines TRBV27 with TRBJ1-5; 8 positions agree with TRBD1. V was pared by 2 bases and J by 7 bases, with 4 bases of the junction left unmatched. The CDR3 runs 14 residues. Germline CDR1 reads MNHEY; CDR2 reads SMNVEV (reference sequence). CDR3 sequence reads: CASSLQGAWQPQHF. CDR3 DNA sequence: TGTGCCAGCAGTTTACAGGGGGCATGGCAGCCCCAGCATTTT.

The rearrangement joins TRBV7-2 to TRBJ2-1; 12 positions match TRBD2. In germline, CDR1 is SGHTA, CDR2 FQGNSA. The CDR3 extends over 18 amino acids. Trimming took 3 bases from V and 4 from J; bases not matched to a gene: 10. CDR3 amino acids: CASSFRTSGTSRYNEQFF. CDR3 DNA sequence: TGTGCCAGCAGCTTCAGGACTAGCGGGACCTCGCGGTACAATGAGCAGTTCTTC.

CDR3: CATSDFVEESSYNEQFF. The CDR3 coding sequence is TGTGCCACCAGTGATTTTGTAGAGGAAAGCTCCTACAATGAGCAGTTCTTC. The V gene is TRBV24-1, the J gene TRBJ2-1, with D uncertain. Germline CDR1 reads KGHDR; CDR2 reads SFDVKD. V dropped 1 base and J dropped 0 bases, with 12 bases sitting between them. The CDR3 has 17 amino acids.

J is TRBJ2-1 and V is TRBV12-5, with 11 bases that match TRBD2. Germline V CDR1 and CDR2: LGHNT, FRNRAP. Germline trimming cut 7 bases from V and 4 bases from J; bases unmatched to any gene: 21. This CDR3 contains 20 residues. CDR3 amino acids: CASANSGRALSWGLYNEQFF. The CDR3 DNA reads TGTGCTAGTGCCAATAGCGGGAGGGCCTTGTCGTGGGGGCTGTACAATGAGCAGTTCTTC.

This clone has just a few counts. V and J are TRBV19 and TRBJ2-7, with 8 bases aligning to TRBD2. J lost 6 bases, V lost 8 bases, and 15 bases had no gene match. CDR1 is LNHDA, CDR2 SQIVND, per germline (reference sequence). This CDR3 is built from 15 residues. In nucleotides, the CDR3 is TGTGCCAGTGCCCCCCTGGGAGCGGGAGTCATCGAGCAGTACTTC. Translation gives CASAPLGAGVIEQYF.

The chain is built from TRBV18 and TRBJ2-1; TRBD2 aligns across 10 bases. The V gene end was trimmed by 5 bases and the J gene end by 7 bases; junction bases not matched to a gene: 14. Germline V gene data show CDR1 as KGHSH and CDR2 as LQKENI. CDR3 length equals 17 residues. The CDR3 DNA sequence: TGTGCCAGCTCAGCTTCACTAGCGGGAACTGGTTTAAATGAGCAGTTCTTC. It is translated as CASSASLAGTGLNEQFF.